This record concerns one TCR beta chain sequence. Its antigen is unidentified. The CDR3 regions of TCR beta were amplified from RNA transcripts. A first-round RT-PCR of the TCR CDR3 used the HTBI primer set. TCRdb itself ran the multiplex PCR reads through MiXCR, one entry per CDR3 protein. The repertoire holds 550,000 to 700,000 distinct CDR3 sequences, with 46% as singletons. The sample originates from a study of T cells in Graves' hyperthyroidism and ophthalmopathy. Whole-study findings and limits: Blood shared most expanded thyroid clonotypes above 0.001.

Exclusion criteria comprised uncontrolled infection, other autoimmune disease, pregnancy or lactation. Material for sequencing was peripheral blood or thyroid tissue (not recorded which). The clonotype comes from an adult woman with Graves' disease, either hyperthyroidism or ophthalmopathy (not recorded which).

The CDR3 coding sequence is TGTGCCAGCAGCCCGGGAGGCTATCAGCCCCAGTACTTC. Its protein product is CASSPGGYQPQYF. This rearrangement joins TRBV9 to TRBJ2-5, with 7 bases that match TRBD2. Germline CDR1 and CDR2: SGDLS and YYNGEE. V shed 4 bases and J 9 bases; nucleotides not matched to a gene: 9. The CDR3 contains 13 residues. The variable domain in full, with the rest retrieved from reference TRBV9 and TRBJ2-5, is DSGVTQTPKHLITATGQRVTLRCSPRSGDLSVYWYQQSLDQGLQFLIQYYNGEERAKGNILERFSAQQFPDLHSELNLSSLELGDSALYFCASSPGGYQPQYFGPGTRLLVL.